This note documents a single TCR beta chain sequence. The data were taken from a study of control samples from healthy donors and cancer patients. Germline CDR1 reads PRHDT; CDR2 reads FYEKMQ (reference sequence). Trimming pared 4 bases from V and 6 bases from J, leaving 14 bases between. The length of the CDR3 is 14 residues. Method: immunoSEQ multiplex PCR; TCRdb's copy keeps in-frame clones and lacks some. The sample holds around 150,000 clones, around 88% seen once. Sequencing input: blood. The TCR sequence derives from a man between 18 and 35 years old in good health. V usage is TRBV13 and J usage is TRBJ2-3; D is perhaps TRBD2 (6 bases). The CDR3 bases are TGTGCCAGCAGCTCAGGTTTAGCGGTTGATACGCAGTATTTT. Its protein is CASSSGLAVDTQYF.